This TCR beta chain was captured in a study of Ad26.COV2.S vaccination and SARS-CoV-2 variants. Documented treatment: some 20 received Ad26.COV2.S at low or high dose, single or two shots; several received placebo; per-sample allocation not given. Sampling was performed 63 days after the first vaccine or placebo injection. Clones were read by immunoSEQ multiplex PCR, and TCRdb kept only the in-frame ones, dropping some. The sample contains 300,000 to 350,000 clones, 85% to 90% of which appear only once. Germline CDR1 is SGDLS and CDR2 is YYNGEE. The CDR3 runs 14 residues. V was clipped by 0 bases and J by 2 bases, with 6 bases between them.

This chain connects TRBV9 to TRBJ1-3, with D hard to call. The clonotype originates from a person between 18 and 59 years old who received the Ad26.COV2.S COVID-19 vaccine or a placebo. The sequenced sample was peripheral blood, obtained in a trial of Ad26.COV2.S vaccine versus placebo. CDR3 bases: TGTGCCAGCAGCGTAGGGGCTCCTGGAAACACCATATATTTT. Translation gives CASSVGAPGNTIYF.